The 5 T cell receptor beta chains in this list originate from one sample, sequenced in a study of T cells in Graves' hyperthyroidism and ophthalmopathy. There were TCR beta CDR3 regions amplified from RNA transcripts. The HTBI primer set was used in a first-round RT-PCR of the TCR CDR3. TCRdb ran MiXCR on the multiplex PCR reads and lists one entry per CDR3 protein. This sample yields about 480,000 distinct CDR3 sequences, of which over 13% are seen a single time; over 15% belongs to the top ten. The sample consisted of blood. These receptors were taken from a woman aged 18-29 years with Graves' hyperthyroidism.

The rearrangement links TRBV19 to TRBJ1-6, with D possibly being TRBD1 (5 bases). CDR1 LNHDA and CDR2 SQIVND come from the germline V gene (reference sequence). Trimming removed 7 bases from V and 0 bases from J, with 16 bases in between. The CDR3 consists of 17 residues. The CDR3 reads CASTDGGFGSYNSPLHF. The CDR3 DNA reads TGTGCCAGTACTGACGGGGGTTTCGGCTCCTATAATTCACCCCTCCACTTT. Looking up the rest from reference TRBV19 and TRBJ1-6 gives the full variable domain: DGGITQSPKYLFRKEGQNVTLSCEQNLNHDAMYWYRQDPGQGLRLIYYSQIVNDFQKGDIAEGYSVSREKKESFPLTVTSAQKNPTAFYLCASTDGGFGSYNSPLHFGNGTRLTVT.

This clonotype was seen at least ten times. The J gene is TRBJ1-5, the V gene TRBV3-1; D uncertain. This CDR3 contains 15 residues. CDR1 and CDR2 (germline): LGHDT, YNNKEL (reference sequence). Trimming stripped 0 bases from V and 0 bases from J, with 6 bases between. CDR3 sequence reads: CASSQDWNSNQPQHF. As DNA, the CDR3 is TGTGCCAGCAGCCAAGATTGGAATAGCAATCAGCCCCAGCATTTT.

This clonotype was recorded at least ten times. The chain combines TRBV27 with TRBJ1-3; 10 bases are a match to TRBD1. There are 15 residues in the CDR3. CDR1 and CDR2 (germline): MNHEY, SMNVEV (reference sequence). V was pared by 6 bases and J by 4 bases, with 6 bases of the junction left unmatched. The CDR3 spells CASRTGTGVGNTIYF. CDR3 nucleotides: TGTGCCAGCAGGACCGGGACAGGGGTCGGAAACACCATATATTTT.

This clonotype was seen repeatedly, ten times or more. The chain carries TRBV12-3 or TRBV12-4 and TRBJ2-1; maybe TRBD2 (6 bases). This CDR3 has 12 amino acids. Trimming removed 6 bases from V and 6 bases from J, with 9 bases in between. The CDR3 sequence: CASSPTSNEQFF. The CDR3 DNA is TGTGCCAGCAGCCCGACTAGCAATGAGCAGTTCTTC.

Ten or more counts support this clonotype. This chain uses TRBV4-1 with TRBJ2-3; TRBD2 matches at 8 bases. J lost 5 bases, V lost 0 bases, and 4 bases had no gene match. Germline CDR1 is MGHRA and CDR2 is YSYEKL. This CDR3 region has 15 residues. The chain's CDR3 is CASSQEFLAGDTQYF. CDR3 nucleotide sequence: TGCGCCAGCAGCCAAGAGTTCCTAGCGGGAGATACGCAGTATTTT.